This TCR beta chain was found in a study of T cell repertoires in cytomegalovirus infection. At the level of the study: CMV infection together with matching HLA type was indicated by public TCR beta signatures.

TCRdb re-analysed the reads in MiXCR, keeping a single row per CDR3 protein. The table lists roughly 500,000 distinct CDR3 sequences, 11% of them singletons. Study findings and constraints: HLA-C-restricted CMV-specific TCR beta clonotypes prevailed in the ex vivo response.

This clonotype showed up just a few times. Its specificity is unknown. Input material: PBMCs. The clonotype comes from a human donor in good health (CMV status not recorded). Some clones in this sample may be carry-over from other donors' samples.

The CDR3 DNA reads TGTGCCAGCAGCTATACAGGGGGCCATGAGCAGTTCTTC. It translates to CASSYTGGHEQFF. The rearrangement uses TRBV5-5 and TRBJ2-1; 9 bases match TRBD1. The CDR3 has 13 residues. CDR1 SGHKS and CDR2 YYEKEE come from the germline V gene (reference sequence). Trimming at V came to 3 bases and at J to 8 bases, leaving 3 bases not matched to a gene.